This T cell receptor (beta chain) was identified in a study of cytomegalovirus exposure and HLA in healthy donors. The study's findings and limits: Across donors, presence/absence analyses took sequencing depth to be roughly uniform.

Concerning this clone itself: Its antigen is not known.

PCR used 60 Vbeta primers and 13 Jbeta primers. Source study methods: The count from a later analysis was roughly 80 million unique TCR beta chains, 9 million to 12 million of them shared. Libraries were prepared by immunoSEQ multiplex PCR; TCRdb keeps only in-frame clonotypes and omits some of them. The V and J calls and clone size are taken from that table; D and trimming were inferred from the DNA. The sample includes about 120,000 clones, 74% of them seen just once. Sequenced: PBMCs. The TCR originated in a human donor in good health.

CDR3 DNA sequence: TGTGCCTGGAGTGACTCCGGGGACTATGGCTACACCTTC. This gives the protein CAWSDSGDYGYTF. The chain combines TRBV30 with TRBJ1-2; no clear D. Germline CDR1 reads GTSNPN; CDR2 reads SVGIG (reference sequence). The length of the CDR3 is 13 residues. Trimming took off 1 base at V and 3 bases at J, with 9 bases between the two ends. Combining the CDR3 with reference TRBV30 and TRBJ1-2 gives the whole variable domain SQTIHQWPATLVQPVGSPLSLECTVEGTSNPNLYWYRQAAGRGLQLLFYSVGIGQISSEVPQNLSASRPQDRQFILSSKKLLLSDSGFYLCAWSDSGDYGYTFGSGTRLTVV.